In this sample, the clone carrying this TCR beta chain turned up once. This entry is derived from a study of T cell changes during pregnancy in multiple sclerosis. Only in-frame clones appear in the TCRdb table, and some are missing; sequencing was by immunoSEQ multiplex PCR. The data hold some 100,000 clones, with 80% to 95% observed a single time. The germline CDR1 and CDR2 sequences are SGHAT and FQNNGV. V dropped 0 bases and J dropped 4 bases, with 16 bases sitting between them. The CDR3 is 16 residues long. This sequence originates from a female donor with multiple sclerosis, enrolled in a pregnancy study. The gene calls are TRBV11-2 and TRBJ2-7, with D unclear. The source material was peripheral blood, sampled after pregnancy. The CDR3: CASSLEVGPTAYEQYF. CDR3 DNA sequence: TGTGCCAGCAGCTTAGAAGTGGGCCCTACAGCTTACGAGCAGTACTTC.